The entry below describes one TCR beta chain. The antigen this receptor binds is unknown. No base-level quality is on record; no much larger clone is a single base apart. Receptor amplification or capture employed the immunoSEQ multiplex PCR assay. The multiplex PCR relied on a mix of 60 forward primers for TCR Vbeta segments and 13 reverse primers for TCR Jbeta segments. A multiplex PCR assay on genomic DNA amplified the CDR3 region of rearranged TCR beta genes. The Illumina HiSeq System was used to sequence the amplified TCR beta libraries as 87-base-pair reads. The authors processed their data as follows. Across the roughly 640 repertoires, a later analysis counted 60 million to 90 million unique TCR beta chains, roughly 11 million of which were shared by at least two donors. To remove PCR and sequencing errors, raw reads were error-corrected and collapsed into unique sequences using a nearest-neighbor algorithm that merged closely related sequences. V, D and J gene segments were assigned by aligning CDR3 sequences to IMGT reference sequences. Each retained sequence needed at least a six-nucleotide match to both a V gene segment and a J gene segment. A rearrangement was called productive if the CDR3 had no stop codons and remained in frame with V and J, and every other rearrangement was called non-productive. CDR3 was defined according to IMGT convention as the region running from the second conserved V-encoded cysteine to the conserved J-encoded phenylalanine. Sequences without an unambiguous match to a single V gene segment were excluded from the earlier analysis of approximately 560 of the donors. An earlier analysis of several hundred of the donors classified V segments as functional when productive rearrangements were above 56.7% and as segregating when the standard deviation between donors was above 5%. To diagnose cytomegalovirus status from the catalog of TCR beta chain sequences, a statistical classification framework was built. In a later analysis, V and J genes were assigned by comparing TCR nucleotide sequences against IMGT/GENE-DB human TR gene sequences. In a later analysis, CDR3 sequences and most-parsimonious VDJ recombination scenarios were assigned using the TCRdist pipeline. In a later analysis, every TCR beta chain was defined by the combination of its CDR3 amino acid sequence and its V-gene family, and reads without a unique V-gene family were dropped. As a way to deal with suspected cross-contamination and a sequencing artifact, a later analysis dropped 592 nucleotide sequences that were highly shared and had low generation probability. In a later analysis, a clonal expansion index was calculated for each public chain from normalized within-repertoire ranks of inferred template counts. In a later analysis, generation probabilities were computed using a VDJ recombination model fitted to out-of-frame rearrangements, and the results were checked against IGoR. A later analysis scored TCR-TCR, TCR-HLA and TCR-CMV co-occurrence with hypergeometric tests, applying a repertoire-size bias correction to TCR pairs. A later analysis estimated false discovery rates by permuting HLA or CMV assignments 20 times. A later analysis grouped co-occurring TCRs with DBSCAN, adding TCRdist sequence similarity when clustering within HLA-allele-positive subsets. Co-occurrence clustering excluded repertoires with fewer than 30,000 or more than 120,000 public chains, plus five with anomalous nucleotide sharing. Drawn from immuneACCESS, this table holds only the in-frame rearrangements with V and J called that TCRdb kept. Clones are partly lost; checked studies trace under half to an unresolved V gene and leave the rest unexplained. For V, J and clone size, that table is used; D and trimming come from the DNA. The sample has about 140,000 clones on record, over 75% of them singletons. 2% to 3% of the sample belongs to the ten largest clones.

This sample is drawn from a study of cytomegalovirus exposure and HLA in healthy donors (dated by TCRdb to 2016 to 2017). With regard to the full study: According to an earlier analysis of 450 to 650 of the donors, some 170 million T cells yielded 90 million to 140 million unique TCR beta sequences and about 300 Gb of sequence data. An early release that covered some 640 HLA-typed donors contained approximately 300 gigabases of sequencing data and 85 million to 100 million unique TCR sequences. Of the approximately 370 genotyped donors, 80% to 90% were placed in the genetic ancestry cluster associated with self-reported Caucasian donors. The study was designed to test whether signatures of past pathogen exposure could be identified by cataloging public T cell receptors. The study used immunosequencing to profile the T cell repertoires of approximately 630 subjects and linked those repertoires to cytomegalovirus serostatus. Along with the approximately 670-subject first cohort, a separate validation cohort of over a hundred different subjects was used. The study combined high-throughput TCR immunosequencing, statistical association of individual TCRs with disease status, and machine learning to predict cytomegalovirus infection status. To study patterns of TCR occurrence, a later analysis re-analyzed previously published TCR beta repertoires from more than 550 donors and added high-resolution HLA genotyping. In the later analysis, no new phenotypic data were used to find candidate immune exposures; instead, reliance was placed on TCR beta sequences and their occurrence across donors. To decide whether each TCR beta V gene segment behaved as functional or pseudogenic, an earlier analysis of some 600 of the donors relied on high-throughput TCR beta sequencing. Donor age, sex, ethnicity and CMV serostatus were compiled together with the repertoire data. A later genetic analysis used genome-wide SNP genotypes for about three fifths of the roughly 700 donors, treating that subset as a discovery cohort. Every repertoire in the discovery cohort had been generated on one and the same sequencing platform. Class I and class II HLA loci were covered by the typing at four-digit resolution. Typing coverage differed by locus: A, B, C, DRB1 and DQB1 were typed in about 620-640 donors, DQA1 in roughly 510, DPA1 in roughly 590, and DPB1 in just under 490. Roughly 5 DR-DQ haplotypes were handled as single units for association and clustering because linkage in the cohort was strong. On average, 235,054 unique TCR beta nucleotide sequences were sequenced per donor among more than 350 genotyped donors of the cohort, with roughly 18% of those sequences being non-productive. General findings and caveats noted by the study authors: In a later analysis, HLA-associated TCR beta chains were found to be more clonally expanded and to have lower generation probabilities than equally common non-associated chains. In a later genetic analysis, fewer N-insertions in productive TCRs were reported among donors in an Asian-associated ancestry cluster than the approximately 670-donor mean. In both the original and validation cohorts, the classifier was reported to diagnose cytomegalovirus status with high specificity and sensitivity. A further reported finding was that TCR beta sequences accurately predicted the HLA-A and HLA-B alleles for most subjects in the first cohort. The authors suggested that the approach could potentially be generalized to other disease states and immunological phenotypes. In an earlier analysis of a few hundred of the donors, most TCR beta V segments were observed in productive rearrangements about 87% or about 30% of the time, broadly matching IMGT annotations. Correlated functional status among segregating V segments might be attributable to linkage disequilibrium, but an unknown experimental factor could not be ruled out. Immune exposure information for the cohort was limited to CMV serostatus. In a later analysis, some 18,000 TCR beta sequences were associated with specific HLA alleles at a false discovery rate of 0.05. A later analysis reported that several top co-occurrence clusters appeared linked to parvovirus B19, influenza, CMV and Epstein-Barr virus. The sequencing pipeline was judged likely to have produced a cluster of highly shared sequence variants as a technical artifact. According to a later analysis, most CMV-associated TCR beta chains appeared to be HLA-restricted, and the HLA associations seemed to be driven largely by CMV exposure. A total of 150 to 200 TCR beta chains were listed by the study as associated with cytomegalovirus. An association between a missense DCLRE1C variant and V-gene and J-gene trimming of TCR beta chains was found in a later genetic analysis and replicated in an independent cohort. In a later analysis, TCR association rates were found to vary across HLA loci, with the most associated TCRs seen for DRB1 alleles and the fewest for HLA-C alleles. Presence/absence analyses assumed roughly uniform sequencing depth across donors, an assumption that may not hold. When HLA alleles, especially DR and DQ, strongly co-occurred, attributing TCR associations to individual alleles was difficult. In vitro tests confirmed that a few of the cytomegalovirus-associated TCR beta chains recognize cytomegalovirus antigens. While some public TCRs were present in many individuals, most TCR sequences turned up only very rarely across donors. Because counts were too low, about 18 rarely observed V segments, including chromosome 9 orphons, were excluded from the earlier analysis of 500 to 700 of the donors. Only TCR beta chains were sequenced in this cohort, and the absence of alpha or paired-chain data limited detectable features. Because HLA typing was missing for some donors at each locus, association tests included only the typed subset. Because the 87-base-pair reads could not distinguish some IMGT-functional V segments, including TRBV6-2 and TRBV6-3, those segments were excluded.

The germline V gene supplies CDR1 SGHDN and CDR2 FVKESK. Cut back by 1 base and 4 bases, the V and J ends lie 9 bases apart. The CDR3 covers 14 residues, taking in both the cysteine and the phenylalanine. Just the 42-base CDR3 DNA is kept, in frame starting at base 1. The cohort was made up of roughly 670 healthy bone marrow donors. At the time of sampling, every cohort member was nominally healthy, though immune exposures that went unrecorded were likely present. The donor was CMV seronegative and was included in the group of several hundred seronegative cohort members. A peripheral blood sample was collected from each donor, and TCR beta sequencing was performed on peripheral blood mononuclear cells. Genomic DNA extraction from the blood cell samples was performed with the Qiagen DNeasy Blood Extraction Kit.

This clonotype was sampled from a man aged 50 to 59 in good health and CMV-seronegative. The chain couples TRBV14 to TRBJ2-3; 5 matching bases give a weak D call of TRBD2. Input material: PBMCs. The CDR3 here reads CASSQGGRADTQYF. The DNA sequence is given as TGTGCCAGCAGCCAAGGTGGGAGAGCAGATACGCAGTATTTT.